One sample yielded the 25 T cell receptor beta chains listed below, sequenced in a study of tumor-infiltrating lymphocytes in primary liver carcinoma. TCR beta cDNA was made from 500 ng total RNA with a constant-region primer. A slightly modified ARM-PCR protocol with three nested multiplex PCR rounds produced these TCR beta libraries. Rounds one and two of PCR, each of roughly 10 cycles, were primed with TRBV1-TRBV30 forward primers and a C-beta reverse primer. TCRdb reanalysed the multiplex PCR reads using MiXCR and keeps one entry per CDR3 protein. The sample has 250,000 to 400,000 distinct CDR3 sequences; less than 75% are singletons. Unsorted whole blood yielded the blood RNA, and germline DNA was also extracted. The sequenced material came from peripheral blood. The receptor source for this set is a man aged 40-49 years with primary liver carcinoma and hepatitis B virus infection.

This clonotype was found many times. The chain combines TRBV6-1 with TRBJ2-3, with 12 bases identical to TRBD2. This CDR3 has 16 amino acids. CDR1 MNHNS and CDR2 SASEGT come from the germline V gene. Trimming removed 4 bases from V and 3 bases from J; junction bases left unmatched: 5. CDR3 in amino acids: CASSVPTSGRTDTQYF. DNA of the CDR3: TGTGCCAGCAGTGTCCCGACTAGCGGGAGAACAGATACGCAGTATTTT.

This clonotype was picked up one time. At one end the junction does not follow the germline gene, possibly because of a read error. This chain's CDR3 is CASSLSRQGGETRYF. CDR3 nucleotide sequence: TGTGCCAGTAGCTTAAGCCGACAGGGTGGGGAGACCCGGTACTTC. The rearrangement joins TRBV11-2 to TRBJ2-5; 7 bases agree with TRBD1. Germline V gene data show CDR1 as SGHAT and CDR2 as FQNNGV. The CDR3 consists of 15 residues. Looking up the rest from reference TRBV11-2 and TRBJ2-5 gives the full variable domain: EAGVAQSPRYKIIEKRQSVAFWCNPISGHATLYWYQQILGQGPKLLIQFQNNGVVDDSQLPKDRFSAERLKGVDSTLKIQPAKLEDSAVYLCASSLSRQGGETRYFGPGTRLLVL.

Worth noting for this clonotype: A much more abundant neighbour one base away suggests this may be a read error. The rearrangement uses TRBV4-1 and TRBJ2-4; unclear D gene. CDR3 size: 16 residues. In germline, CDR1 is MGHRA, CDR2 YSYEKL. The CDR3, as DNA: TGCGCCAGCAGCGAAGAAGGAACGGGAGCCAAAAACATTCAGTACTTC. Protein sequence: CASSEEGTGAKNIQYF.

As concerns this clonotype: This may stem from a read error, because a much larger clone lies one nucleotide away. The final CDR3 position lacks the conserved phenylalanine or tryptophan, pointing to a likely read error. This chain uses TRBV14 with TRBJ2-4; possible D gene TRBD2, 6 bases. Germline CDR1 and CDR2: SGHDN and FVKESK. V lost 4 bases and J lost 0, with 10 bases in between. The length of the CDR3 is 15 residues. The CDR3: CASSRGLLAKNIQYL. CDR3 bases: TGTGCCAGCAGCCGGGGACTCCTAGCCAAAAACATTCAGTACCTC.

This clonotype was counted many times. The CDR3 here is CAWRRRGTGELFF. Here the CDR3 DNA reads TGTGCCTGGAGACGGCGGGGCACCGGGGAGCTGTTTTTT. This chain connects TRBV30 to TRBJ2-2, with D possibly TRBD2 on 6 matching bases. CDR1 and CDR2 from the germline V gene are GTSNPN and SVGIG (reference sequence). V was shortened by 3 bases and J by 4 bases, with 9 bases between the two germline ends. The CDR3 sequence is 13 residues long. Full variable domain (missing parts from reference TRBV30 and TRBJ2-2): SQTIHQWPATLVQPVGSPLSLECTVEGTSNPNLYWYRQAAGRGLQLLFYSVGIGQISSEVPQNLSASRPQDRQFILSSKKLLLSDSGFYLCAWRRRGTGELFFGEGSRLTVL.

To note about this clonotype: This may come from a read error, since a much larger clone is one base off. For the CDR3, the DNA is TGTGCCAGCAGTTTAACAGCCAACACTGGAGCTTTCTTT. This gives the protein CASSLTANTGAFF. The rearrangement joins TRBV12-3 or TRBV12-4 to TRBJ1-1; no reliable D call. This CDR3 has 13 amino acids.

This clonotype was observed a handful of times. The V call is TRBV28, the J call TRBJ2-1, with 7 positions matching TRBD2. The CDR3 consists of 16 residues. Germline CDR1 reads MDHEN; CDR2 reads SYDVKM. The trim removed 5 bases at V and 9 bases at J, leaving 16 bases unmatched. CDR3 nucleotide sequence: TGTGCCAGCAGTCTCCTCGCCGGGAGGACCTCGGGTGAGCAGTTCTTC. This gives the protein CASSLLAGRTSGEQFF.

As concerns this clonotype: The CDR3 ends on some other residue instead of the conserved phenylalanine or tryptophan, so this is likely a read error. The genes are TRBV7-8 and TRBJ2-7; tentative D call: TRBD1 (6 bases). This CDR3 has 14 amino acids. Trimming removed 5 bases from V and 10 bases from J, with 21 bases in between. CDR1 and CDR2 from the germline V gene are SGHVS and FQNEAQ. The CDR3 reads CASSPRDIRYKQYL. Written as DNA, the CDR3 is TGTGCCAGCAGCCCGAGGGACATCCGCTACAAACAGTACTTA.

This clonotype was detected a few times. J is TRBJ1-5 and V is TRBV4-1; unclear D gene. V shed 0 bases and J shed 7 bases, with 7 bases lying between them. The CDR3 covers 13 residues. Germline CDR1 MGHRA, CDR2 YSYEKL. CDR3 nucleotide sequence: TGCGCCAGCAGCCAAGATCAGGTGCAGCCCCAGCATTTT. Translating it yields CASSQDQVQPQHF.

This clonotype has a handful of counts. The chain is built from TRBV6-2 or TRBV6-3 and TRBJ2-3, with TRBD2 matching 15 bases. Germline V gene sequence: CDR1 MNHEY, CDR2 SVGEGT. V lost 6 bases and J lost 5; bases outside the gene matches: 15. The length of the CDR3 is 19 residues. CDR3 in DNA: TGTGCCAGCAGCCACCAATTCTGGACTAGCGGGAGGGCCGTAGATACGCAGTATTTT. Its protein is CASSHQFWTSGRAVDTQYF.

The CDR3 bases are TGTGCCATCAGTGAGCCAGGGGATACGCAGTATTTT. Translated: CAISEPGDTQYF. This rearrangement joins TRBV10-3 to TRBJ2-3; possibly TRBD1 for D (5 bases). The length of the CDR3 is 12 residues. Trimming stripped 2 bases from V and 6 bases from J, with 6 bases between. CDR1 is ENHRY, CDR2 SYGVKD, per germline.

Remarks on this clonotype: An end of the junction differs from the germline gene, which may be a read error. The CDR3 sequence is CASSIQSSYNAQFF. Here the CDR3 DNA reads TGTGCAAGCAGCATACAGAGCTCCTACAATGCGCAGTTCTTC. This chain joins TRBV11-2 and TRBJ2-1; D not resolved. Germline CDR1 is SGHAT and CDR2 is FQNNGV. The CDR3 consists of 14 residues.

As to this clonotype: A much larger clonotype is one base distant, so this may be a read error. The chain links TRBV29-1 to TRBJ1-6; D gene ambiguous. Germline V CDR1 and CDR2: SQVTM, ANQGSEA. CDR3 size: 13 residues. V was trimmed by 0 bases and J by 11 bases, leaving 11 bases between them. CDR3 amino acids: CSVEDSVGPPLHF. Here the CDR3 DNA reads TGCAGCGTTGAAGATTCGGTAGGGCCACCCCTCCACTTT.

This clonotype was seen a few times. The genes are TRBV5-1 and TRBJ1-1; D unresolved. V shed 0 bases and J shed 3 bases, with 6 bases lying between them. The CDR3 is 13 amino acids. From germline, CDR1 is SGHRS and CDR2 YFSETQ. CDR3 in amino acids: CASSLGTDTEAFF. CDR3 DNA: TGCGCCAGCAGCTTGGGGACGGACACTGAAGCTTTCTTT.

In the case of this clonotype: This may come from a read error, since a much larger clone is one base off. V is TRBV6-1 and J is TRBJ1-5; D is unclear. V lost 5 bases, J lost 0 bases, and 14 bases lay in between. Germline CDR1 reads MNHNS; CDR2 reads SASEGT. CDR3 length: 16 amino acids. CDR3 nucleotides: TGTGCCAGCAGTTACTTTGTGCTAGATAGCAATCAGCCCCAGCATTTT. Translating it yields CASSYFVLDSNQPQHF.

Concerning this clonotype itself: An end of the junction differs from the germline gene, which may be a read error. The chain carries TRBV11-2 and TRBJ2-5; 10 positions match TRBD1. Looked up from germline, CDR1 is SGHAT and CDR2 is FQNNGV. The CDR3 totals 15 residues. CDR3 coding DNA: TGTGCCGGCAGTCGCGGGGACAGGGGAAAAGAGACCCAGTACTTC. Amino acid sequence: CAGSRGDRGKETQYF.

Concerning this clonotype: A much larger clone differs by one base, so this may be a read error. The chain uses TRBV6-1 and TRBJ2-1; maybe TRBD1 (5 bases). The V gene's germline CDR1 is MNHNS and CDR2 SASEGT. This CDR3 comprises 11 residues. CDR3 protein: CVGKDINEQFF. In DNA form, the CDR3 reads TGTGTCGGTAAGGACATTAATGAGCAGTTCTTC.

As concerns this clonotype: An end of the junction does not agree with germline; a read error may underlie this. The rearrangement uses TRBV6-2 or TRBV6-3 and TRBJ2-7; D gene unclear. The CDR3 loop spans 13 amino acids. Germline CDR1 and CDR2: MNHEY and SVGEGT. The CDR3: CASSYEVPYKQYF. The CDR3 bases are TGTGCCAGCAGCTACGAGGTACCCTACAAGCAGTATTTC.

This clonotype is a singleton in its sample. Since a much larger clone is just one base distant, this may be a read error. The chain is built from TRBV6-2 or TRBV6-3 and TRBJ2-6, with D possibly TRBD1 on 5 matching bases. The CDR3 spans 13 residues. Germline V gene lookup returns CDR1 MNHEY and CDR2 SVGEGT. CDR3 in amino acids: CASSRSGADVLTF. The CDR3, as DNA: TGTGCCAGCAGCCGCTCTGGGGCCGACGTCCTGACTTTC.

The rearrangement joins TRBV11-2 to TRBJ2-1; possibly TRBD2 for D (6 bases). V was shortened by 6 bases and J by 5 bases, with 29 bases between the two germline ends. CDR3 length equals 19 residues. Germline V gene sequence: CDR1 SGHAT, CDR2 FQNNGV. This CDR3 reads CASSLYMTSLARVNNEQFF. CDR3 in DNA: TGTGCCAGCAGTTTGTATATGACCAGCCTAGCGAGAGTAAACAATGAGCAGTTCTTC.

This sequence joins TRBV6-5 and TRBJ2-7; 8 bases are a match to TRBD2. This CDR3 contains 13 residues. Germline-derived CDR1 and CDR2 are MNHEY and SVGAGI. V shed 6 bases and J 3 bases; nucleotides not matched to a gene: 4. CDR3 residues: CASRRTSNYEQYF. DNA of the CDR3: TGTGCCAGCAGACGGACTAGCAACTACGAGCAGTACTTC.

Comment on this clonotype: A much bigger clone sits one base away, suggesting this may be a read error. The rearrangement links TRBV12-3 or TRBV12-4 to TRBJ1-5; D might be TRBD1 (5 bases). With 9 bases removed from V and 9 bases from J, the gap between germline ends came to 18 bases. This CDR3 has 13 residues. CDR3 nucleotides: TGTGCCAGAACCCCGGGGACCACCTCGCCCCAGCATTTT. Translated: CARTPGTTSPQHF.

About this clonotype itself: Since a much larger clone is just one base distant, this may be a read error. The chain couples TRBV5-5 to TRBJ2-5; the D gene is possibly TRBD2 (5 bases). There are 16 residues in the CDR3. CDR1 and CDR2 from the germline V gene are SGHKS and YYEKEE (reference sequence). V lost 1 base, J lost 1 base, and 14 bases lay in between. CDR3 in amino acids: CASSLSGMASQETQYF. The CDR3 DNA sequence: TGTGCCAGCAGCTTGTCGGGAATGGCCTCCCAAGAGACCCAGTACTTC.

This clonotype has just one count. One end of the junction varies from germline; a read error may be responsible. This chain connects TRBV11-1 to TRBJ2-4; 13 nucleotides match TRBD2. The CDR3 totals 17 residues. Germline V gene lookup returns CDR1 SGHAT and CDR2 FQDESV (reference sequence). The CDR3 DNA reads TGTGTCAGCAACTTACCCGGGACTAGCGGGACCAAAAACATTCAGTACTTC. Translated, it gives CVSNLPGTSGTKNIQYF.

To note about this clonotype: A much larger clone is a single base away; this may be a read error. This chain joins TRBV6-5 and TRBJ1-2; 7 bases are shared with TRBD1. Germline CDR1 reads MNHEY; CDR2 reads SVGAGI. The length of the CDR3 is 14 residues. The CDR3 spells CTSSGPGTVYGYTF. In DNA, the CDR3 is TGTACCAGCAGTGGTCCCGGGACAGTTTATGGCTACACCTTC.